What follows describes a single T cell receptor (beta chain). What it recognizes is unknown. The sample originates from a study of a mutant IDH1 vaccine in newly diagnosed glioma. Study-level information: Those enrolled had earlier been treated with radiotherapy, temozolomide, or both, mostly both.

After removal of 1 base from V and 6 bases from J, the junction contained 12 bases not matched to a gene. CDR3 size: 16 residues. Germline V gene data show CDR1 as SNHLY and CDR2 as FYNNEI. Profiled with immunoSEQ multiplex PCR; TCRdb holds only in-frame clones, not every one. Here the sample spans about 32,000 clones, 79% being singletons. Time point given: week 35, safety follow-up. Topical imiquimod accompanied each vaccine dose, which consisted of 300 ug of mutant IDH1 20-mer peptide. At weeks 1, 3, 5, 7, 11, 15, 19 and 23, patients received a vaccination, eight in all. The V gene is TRBV2, the J gene TRBJ2-7; TRBD2 matches 7 bases. This material consisted of PBMCs, taken from a glioma patient whose treatment included an IDH1 peptide vaccine. This TCR was sampled from a woman in her twenties or thirties with glioma. Some clones in this sample may be carry-over from other donors' samples. The CDR3 reads CASSEDGTTAFLEQYF. The CDR3 DNA is TGTGCCAGCAGTGAAGATGGGACTACGGCTTTCCTCGAGCAGTACTTC.